Listed below are T cell receptor beta chains from one sample, sequenced in a study of graft-versus-host responses after intestinal transplantation. TCRdb keeps only in-frame clones here, not all; method: immunoSEQ multiplex PCR. The table has approximately 85,000 clones, about 93% seen once. Their antigen targets remain unknown. The specimen was unstimulated CD8+ T cells sorted from spleen or lymph node cells, collected before transplant. These receptors were collected from a human donor who was the organ donor for an intestinal transplant. Both conserved end residues are part of each CDR3. D genes are given only for firm matches.

D gene: TRBD2
J gene: TRBJ2-1
V gene: TRBV27
CDR3 protein: CASRERIAGAHEQFF
CDR3 DNA: TGTGCCAGCAGGGAGCGGATAGCGGGAGCCCATGAGCAGTTCTTC

D gene: TRBD1
J gene: TRBJ2-3
V gene: TRBV7-9
CDR3 protein: CASSHTGVSTDTQYF
CDR3 DNA: TGTGCCAGCAGCCACACAGGGGTGAGCACAGATACGCAGTATTTT

D gene: NA
J gene: TRBJ2-7
V gene: TRBV4-2
CDR3 protein: CASSHGIADYEQYF
CDR3 DNA: TGTGCCAGCAGCCACGGAATAGCGGACTACGAGCAGTACTTC

D gene: TRBD2
J gene: TRBJ2-1
V gene: TRBV5-4
CDR3 protein: CASSGTSYNEQFF
CDR3 DNA: TGTGCCAGCAGCGGGACTAGTTACAATGAGCAGTTCTTC

D gene: TRBD2
J gene: TRBJ2-7
V gene: TRBV7-6
CDR3 protein: CASSFAAGDYEQYF
CDR3 DNA: TGTGCCAGCAGCTTCGCAGCGGGAGACTACGAGCAGTACTTC

D gene: NA
J gene: TRBJ2-7
V gene: TRBV7-9
CDR3 protein: CASSSRDEQYF
CDR3 DNA: TGTGCCAGCAGCTCCCGCGACGAGCAGTACTTC

D gene: NA
J gene: TRBJ1-1
V gene: TRBV6-5
CDR3 protein: CASNIPGVTEAFF
CDR3 DNA: TGTGCCAGCAATATCCCAGGGGTTACTGAAGCTTTCTTT

D gene: NA
J gene: TRBJ2-7
V gene: TRBV11-1
CDR3 protein: CASSPDTSYEQYF
CDR3 DNA: TGTGCCAGCAGTCCCGACACCTCCTACGAGCAGTACTTC

D gene: NA
J gene: TRBJ2-7
V gene: TRBV2
CDR3 protein: CASIGQGGLYEQYF
CDR3 DNA: TGTGCCAGCATCGGGCAGGGAGGCCTCTACGAGCAGTACTTC

D gene: NA
J gene: TRBJ1-5
V gene: TRBV6-4
CDR3 protein: CASSEGDRQPSNQPQHF
CDR3 DNA: TGTGCCAGCAGTGAAGGAGACAGACAGCCGAGCAATCAGCCCCAGCATTTT

D gene: TRBD2
J gene: TRBJ2-1
V gene: TRBV2
CDR3 protein: CASSRTSGAGDEQFF
CDR3 DNA: TGTGCCAGCAGCAGGACTAGCGGGGCTGGGGATGAGCAGTTCTTC

D gene: TRBD2
J gene: TRBJ2-1
V gene: TRBV6-4
CDR3 protein: CASSPLAGVYNEQFF
CDR3 DNA: TGTGCCAGCAGCCCACTAGCGGGGGTATACAATGAGCAGTTCTTC

D gene: NA
J gene: TRBJ1-3
V gene: TRBV30
CDR3 protein: CAWSVRQDTIYF
CDR3 DNA: TGTGCCTGGAGCGTACGACAGGACACCATATATTTT

D gene: NA
J gene: TRBJ2-1
V gene: TRBV19
CDR3 protein: CASSINYGMTYNEQFF
CDR3 DNA: TGTGCCAGTAGTATTAATTACGGGATGACCTACAATGAGCAGTTCTTC

D gene: TRBD1
J gene: TRBJ1-1
V gene: TRBV13
CDR3 protein: CASSLERGRGANTEAFF
CDR3 DNA: TGTGCCAGCAGCTTAGAGAGGGGCAGGGGGGCGAACACTGAAGCTTTCTTT

D gene: NA
J gene: TRBJ2-7
V gene: TRBV29-1
CDR3 protein: CSANRRGSSSYEQYF
CDR3 DNA: TGCAGCGCGAATAGAAGGGGGTCTAGCTCCTACGAGCAGTACTTC

D gene: TRBD2
J gene: TRBJ2-1
V gene: TRBV7-6
CDR3 protein: CASSAEPGLAVNEQFF
CDR3 DNA: TGTGCCAGCAGCGCAGAACCGGGACTAGCGGTAAATGAGCAGTTCTTC